One sample yielded the 29 T cell receptor beta chains listed below, sequenced in a study of CD8 T cells in Susac syndrome (dated by TCRdb to between 2019 and 2020). To prepare the library, the immunoSEQ multiplex PCR assay was applied. RNA was extracted using the RNeasy kit, and roughly 0.45 to 1 microgram was reverse transcribed with random hexamers. The public sequencing data were trimmed at Q25 with fastp and processed into clonotypes with MiXCR by TCRdb, which kept only in-frame beta chains. Entries are consolidated by CDR3 protein sequence, retaining the most common genes and DNA. A total of about 300,000 distinct CDR3 sequences appear in this sample, about 90% of them only once. Roughly 0.059% of the sample rests with the top ten. The specimen sequenced was CD4+ T cells from PBMCs. These receptors were collected from a human donor with multiple sclerosis.

The CDR3 nucleotides read TGCAGTGCTACCCCAACAGGGCCCAATCAGCCCCAGCATTTT. This gives the protein CSATPTGPNQPQHF. V usage is TRBV20-1 and J usage is TRBJ1-5; maybe TRBD1 (6 bases). V shed 4 bases and J shed 3 bases, with 13 bases lying between them. From germline, CDR1 is DFQATT and CDR2 SNEGSKA (reference sequence). There are 14 residues in the CDR3.

This chain uses TRBV10-3 with TRBJ1-2; D remains unclear. The CDR3 covers 15 residues. Germline assignment: CDR1 ENHRY and CDR2 SYGVKD. Trimming pared 6 bases from V and 5 bases from J, leaving 19 bases between. In DNA, the CDR3 is TGTGCCATCAGGTCGGGTGCGGACCGCTCATATGGCTACACCTTC. It codes for CAIRSGADRSYGYTF.

The V and J genes are TRBV19 and TRBJ1-1; 7 positions match TRBD1. The V and J ends lost 7 bases and 0 bases, in that order; junction bases with no gene match: 8. This CDR3 contains 15 residues. Germline values: CDR1 LNHDA, CDR2 SQIVND (reference sequence). CDR3 in DNA: TGTGCCAGTACCCTGGGACAGTCAATGAACACTGAAGCTTTCTTT. Its protein is CASTLGQSMNTEAFF.

The chain couples TRBV2 to TRBJ2-2; D gene ambiguous. The CDR3 consists of 14 residues. CDR1 and CDR2 (germline): SNHLY, FYNNEI. V was trimmed by 7 bases and J by 2 bases, leaving 11 bases between them. The CDR3 is CASKWQSNTGELFF. The CDR3 DNA sequence: TGTGCCAGCAAGTGGCAGTCCAACACCGGGGAGCTGTTTTTT.

The V gene is TRBV10-3, the J gene TRBJ2-5; 7 bases match TRBD1. CDR3 length: 15 amino acids. The trim removed 6 bases at V and 2 bases at J, leaving 9 bases unmatched. Germline CDR1 is ENHRY and CDR2 is SYGVKD. The CDR3, as DNA: TGTGCCATCAGCCAGACAGGGTCTCTGCAAGAGACCCAGTACTTC. Protein product: CAISQTGSLQETQYF.

This rearrangement joins TRBV12-3 or TRBV12-4 to TRBJ1-3; D remains ambiguous. The CDR3 runs 13 residues. The germline V and J ends were trimmed by 8 bases and 1 base, with 9 bases remaining between them. The CDR3: CASFVRSGNTIYF. The DNA of the CDR3 is TGTGCCAGCTTCGTCCGGTCTGGAAACACCATATATTTT.

This chain joins TRBV28 and TRBJ2-7; D call uncertain. In germline, CDR1 is MDHEN, CDR2 SYDVKM. The CDR3 is made up of 16 amino acids. Trimming cost V 5 bases and J 4 bases, with 21 bases left between them. CDR3 nucleotides: TGTGCCAGCAGTAGTCGAGGTCAAGGTTTCTATTACGAGCAGTACTTC. It encodes CASSSRGQGFYYEQYF.

V and J are TRBV15 and TRBJ1-4, with 8 bases matching TRBD1. The CDR3 is 15 residues long. The trim removed 0 bases at V and 8 bases at J, leaving 5 bases unmatched. Germline V gene sequence: CDR1 LNHNV, CDR2 YYDKDF (reference sequence). CDR3 residues: CATSRDPGGWEKLFF. Written as DNA, the CDR3 is TGTGCCACCAGCAGAGATCCAGGGGGCTGGGAAAAACTGTTTTTT. Looking up the rest from reference TRBV15 and TRBJ1-4 gives the full variable domain: DAMVIQNPRYQVTQFGKPVTLSCSQTLNHNVMYWYQQKSSQAPKLLFHYYDKDFNNEADTPDNFQSRRPNTSFCFLDIRSPGLGDTAMYLCATSRDPGGWEKLFFGSGTQLSVL.

The chain joins TRBV9 to TRBJ2-1, with D possibly being TRBD1 (6 bases). Trimming removed 3 bases at V and 9 bases at J, with 13 bases between. This CDR3 comprises 13 residues. Germline V lookup: CDR1 SGDLS, CDR2 YYNGEE. DNA of the CDR3: TGTGCCAGCAGCGCTGAGAACAGGGCTGAGCAGTTCTTC. Residues: CASSAENRAEQFF.

The chain has TRBV5-1 and TRBJ1-1; tentative D call: TRBD1 (6 bases). Germline CDR1 and CDR2: SGHRS and YFSETQ. This CDR3 spans 17 amino acids. V was trimmed by 0 bases and J by 0 bases, leaving 15 bases between them. CDR3 DNA: TGCGCCAGCAGCTTGGAACTTGGAACAGGGTTGAACACTGAAGCTTTCTTT. Encoded protein: CASSLELGTGLNTEAFF.

The rearrangement joins TRBV6-2 or TRBV6-3 to TRBJ1-1; D ambiguous. V shed 6 bases and J shed 1 base, with 12 bases lying between them. The CDR3 is made up of 14 amino acids. Germline lookup yields CDR1 MNHEY and CDR2 SVGEGT. The CDR3 bases are TGTGCCAGCAGGGGCGTTTGGGGGAACACTGAAGCTTTCTTT. It is translated as CASRGVWGNTEAFF.

The DNA of the CDR3 is TGTGCCAGCAGCTTTACGGGGAGGAATGAGCAGTTCTTC. It codes for CASSFTGRNEQFF. The V call is TRBV7-8, the J call TRBJ2-1, with TRBD2 as a possible D gene (6 bases). CDR1 is SGHVS, CDR2 FQNEAQ, per germline. The CDR3 covers 13 residues. Trimming removed 3 bases from V and 7 bases from J, with 10 bases in between.

The CDR3 spells CASSIVGRRPPSGYTF. The CDR3 nucleotides read TGTGCCAGTAGTATAGTGGGGCGACGGCCGCCCAGCGGCTACACCTTC. The chain links TRBV19 to TRBJ1-2, with D tentatively TRBD1 (5 bases). The CDR3 extends over 16 amino acids. The germline V gene has CDR1 LNHDA and CDR2 SQIVND (reference sequence). Trimming took off 1 base at V and 8 bases at J, with 20 bases between the two ends.

The CDR3 protein is CASSTPLGEAFF. The CDR3, as DNA: TGTGCCAGTAGTACCCCTCTGGGGGAAGCTTTCTTT. The genes are TRBV19 and TRBJ1-1; D ambiguous. CDR3 size: 12 residues. The ends were cut back, 4 bases at V and 8 bases at J, with 11 bases in the middle. The V gene's germline CDR1 is LNHDA and CDR2 SQIVND (reference sequence).

The chain carries TRBV6-5 and TRBJ1-1; TRBD1 is a possible D gene (5 bases). CDR3 length equals 14 residues. The germline V and J ends were trimmed by 4 bases and 3 bases, with 12 bases remaining between them. From germline, CDR1 is MNHEY and CDR2 SVGAGI. DNA for the CDR3: TGTGCCAGCAGTTCCCAACAGGAGGACACTGAAGCTTTCTTT. Translating gives CASSSQQEDTEAFF.

The genes are TRBV5-1 and TRBJ1-2, with a tentative D call TRBD1 (6 bases). Deletions cut 4 bases from V and 2 bases from J, with 15 bases between. Germline lookup yields CDR1 SGHRS and CDR2 YFSETQ. The CDR3 has 15 amino acids. The CDR3 here is CASSPPGHQNYGYTF. CDR3 DNA: TGCGCCAGCAGCCCTCCGGGACACCAAAACTATGGCTACACCTTC. Together with reference TRBV5-1 and TRBJ1-2, the CDR3 gives the full variable domain: KAGVTQTPRYLIKTRGQQVTLSCSPISGHRSVSWYQQTPGQGLQFLFEYFSETQRNKGNFPGRFSGRQFSNSRSEMNVSTLELGDSALYLCASSPPGHQNYGYTFGSGTRLTVV.

This clonotype has only a few counts. The chain couples TRBV29-1 to TRBJ1-2; D possibly corresponds to TRBD1 (5 bases). The CDR3 is made up of 13 amino acids. Germline values: CDR1 SQVTM, CDR2 ANQGSEA. Trimming took 5 bases from V and 0 from J, leaving 10 bases between them. CDR3 nucleotides: TGCAGCGTTAGCACAGGAGCTAACTATGGCTACACCTTC. Protein sequence: CSVSTGANYGYTF.

The V gene is TRBV2, the J gene TRBJ2-1, with D perhaps matching TRBD1 (6 bases). This CDR3 comprises 16 residues. Trimming removed 6 bases at V and 8 bases at J, with 23 bases between. The germline V gene encodes CDR1 SNHLY and CDR2 FYNNEI. The CDR3 spells CASRPTGRLNRDEQFF. In DNA, the CDR3 is TGTGCCAGCAGGCCAACAGGGCGACTAAACCGGGATGAGCAGTTCTTC.

J is TRBJ1-2 and V is TRBV19; D perhaps matches TRBD1 (6 bases). CDR1 is LNHDA and CDR2 is SQIVND in the germline V gene (reference sequence). V was cut by 6 bases and J by 4 bases, with 15 bases left in between. This CDR3 spans 14 amino acids. The CDR3 here is CASRLTGILYGYTF. DNA of the CDR3: TGTGCCAGTAGGCTGACAGGAATACTCTATGGCTACACCTTC. Filled out from reference TRBV19 and TRBJ1-2, the complete variable domain reads DGGITQSPKYLFRKEGQNVTLSCEQNLNHDAMYWYRQDPGQGLRLIYYSQIVNDFQKGDIAEGYSVSREKKESFPLTVTSAQKNPTAFYLCASRLTGILYGYTFGSGTRLTVV.

The chain is built from TRBV6-1 and TRBJ1-1; TRBD1 is a possible D gene (6 bases). The CDR3 totals 14 residues. CDR1 is MNHNS, CDR2 SASEGT, per germline. The V and J ends lost 1 base and 4 bases respectively, with 10 bases between them. The CDR3 sequence is CASSEEGGTTEAFF. The DNA of the CDR3 is TGTGCCAGCAGTGAAGAAGGGGGTACCACTGAAGCTTTCTTT.

V gene TRBV7-9 combines with J gene TRBJ2-5; 10 bases are shared with TRBD2. Losses at the gene ends were 5 bases for V and 2 bases for J; bases not matched to a gene: 8. From germline, CDR1 is SEHNR and CDR2 FQNEAQ (reference sequence). The CDR3 is made up of 16 amino acids. CDR3 amino acids: CASSPRAGGIQETQYF. The CDR3 coding sequence is TGTGCCAGCAGCCCAAGAGCGGGGGGGATTCAAGAGACCCAGTACTTC. The full variable domain, rest sourced from reference TRBV7-9 and TRBJ2-5, is DTGVSQNPRHKITKRGQNVTFRCDPISEHNRLYWYRQTLGQGPEFLTYFQNEAQLEKSRLLSDRFSAERPKGSFSTLEIQRTEQGDSAMYLCASSPRAGGIQETQYFGPGTRLLVL.

The chain employs TRBV30 and TRBJ2-2; D not certain. CDR3 size: 15 residues. The V gene lost 0 bases and the J gene lost 6 bases, with 14 bases spanning the gap. CDR1 and CDR2 from the germline V gene are GTSNPN and SVGIG (reference sequence). The CDR3 loop is CAWSVTAKGAGELFF. CDR3 DNA: TGTGCCTGGAGTGTGACTGCCAAGGGCGCCGGGGAGCTGTTTTTT.

The V gene is TRBV27, the J gene TRBJ2-7, with D possibly matching TRBD2 (6 bases). The CDR3 runs 11 residues. V was pared by 6 bases and J by 6 bases, with 9 bases between. Germline values: CDR1 MNHEY, CDR2 SMNVEV (reference sequence). The DNA for the CDR3 is TGTGCCAGCAGGGAGGGGCCCGAGCAGTACTTC. This codes for CASREGPEQYF.

The V call is TRBV2, the J call TRBJ2-4; 10 bases map to TRBD2. This CDR3 comprises 17 residues. Germline lookup yields CDR1 SNHLY and CDR2 FYNNEI. Trimming at V came to 6 bases and at J to 1 base, leaving 9 bases not matched to a gene. Written as DNA, the CDR3 is TGTGCCAGCAGACCGGGACTAGCGCCTGGGGCCAAAAACATTCAGTACTTC. Its protein is CASRPGLAPGAKNIQYF.

This rearrangement joins TRBV6-5 to TRBJ1-1, with D hard to call. V dropped 6 bases and J dropped 7 bases, with 21 bases sitting between them. The CDR3 covers 15 residues. Germline lookup yields CDR1 MNHEY and CDR2 SVGAGI. The CDR3 bases are TGTGCCAGCAGCTTCAGGTACCGGGGAAATGGTGAAGCTTTCTTT. It is translated as CASSFRYRGNGEAFF.

J is TRBJ2-5 and V is TRBV6-2 or TRBV6-3; 8 positions agree with TRBD2. CDR3 length: 15 amino acids. The germline CDR1 and CDR2 sequences are MNHEY and SVGEGT. V shed 7 bases and J 5 bases; nucleotides not matched to a gene: 12. CDR3 protein: CASTEVHGRAETQYF. The CDR3 DNA sequence: TGTGCCAGCACCGAGGTTCACGGGAGGGCGGAGACCCAGTACTTC.

The chain uses TRBV7-9 and TRBJ2-7; 8 bases map to TRBD1. The CDR3 spans 14 residues. Trimming took 6 bases from V and 5 from J; bases not matched to a gene: 9. From germline, CDR1 is SEHNR and CDR2 FQNEAQ (reference sequence). The CDR3 sequence: CASRWTGLGDEQYF. The CDR3 nucleotides are TGTGCCAGCAGATGGACAGGGCTCGGCGACGAGCAGTACTTC.

V is TRBV30 and J is TRBJ1-2, with unresolved D. There are 12 residues in the CDR3. V dropped 0 bases and J dropped 6 bases, with 8 bases sitting between them. Per the germline V gene, CDR1 is GTSNPN and CDR2 is SVGIG (reference sequence). CDR3 nucleotide sequence: TGTGCCTGGAGTGTAGAGGTAAATGGCTACACCTTC. Residues: CAWSVEVNGYTF.

This clonotype was recorded once. Its ends do not fully match the called genes, so a read error is possible. The rearrangement uses TRBV3-1 and TRBJ2-5, with 8 bases fitting TRBD1. The CDR3 is made up of 13 amino acids. The germline CDR1 and CDR2 sequences are LGHDT and YNNKEL (reference sequence). The DNA for the CDR3 is TGTGCCAGCAGCCAAGTTTCAGGGGGCGATCCTGACTTC. It yields the protein CASSQVSGGDPDF.